The text below deals with one TCR beta chain. Its target is unknown. The length of the CDR3 is 12 residues. V was shortened by 0 bases and J by 7 bases, with 5 bases between the two germline ends. Germline CDR1 reads SGHRS; CDR2 reads YFSETQ. The sample is drawn from a study of neurological immune-mediated disorders. Study in general: Of the roughly 35 patients who had multiple sclerosis, 31 had the relapsing-remitting form and 3 had the secondary progressive form.

The authors produced cDNA by 5'RACE using 10-nucleotide random UMIs. TCRdb reprocessed the 5' RACE reads with MiXCR, giving one entry per CDR3 protein. In the table there are around 46,000 distinct CDR3 sequences, 4% to 5.5% of which are singletons. Study-wide results and limits: Phylogenetic grouping assigned the repertoires of 18 of 34 multiple sclerosis patients to a single related-CDR3 cluster, which may represent a signature. No CDR3 amino acid sequences were shared by expanded clones across subjects, suggesting private repertoires in all groups.

This receptor was taken from a woman between 55 and 75 years old with multiple sclerosis. The specimen was PBMCs. This sequence joins TRBV5-1 and TRBJ2-1; no clear D. This CDR3 reads CASSLEWNEQFF. The CDR3 DNA is TGCGCCAGCAGCTTGGAGTGGAATGAGCAGTTCTTC.